This T cell receptor (beta chain) appears in the sequencing data of a study of cytomegalovirus exposure and HLA in healthy donors. As regards this clone: Its antigen is undetermined.

J was trimmed by 1 base and V by 5 bases; bases with no gene match: 5. The CDR3 is made up of 15 amino acids. Germline V lookup: CDR1 SSHAT, CDR2 FNYEAQ (reference sequence). General observations from the study: In an earlier analysis, most TCR beta V segments were productive about 87% or about 30% of the time. The study carried out a later analysis of TCR beta sequences. It associated around 17,000 of them with specific HLA alleles at a false discovery rate of 0.05. Being indistinguishable, some V segments were excluded, TRBV6-2 and TRBV6-3 among them.

With 60 Vbeta and 13 Jbeta primers, the PCR was carried out. The repertoire was sequenced with immunoSEQ multiplex PCR; TCRdb's copy has only in-frame clones and lacks some. The sample has over 70,000 clones, more than 75% seen once. This TCR was sampled from a man between 18 and 35 years old in good health and CMV-seronegative. Sequenced: PBMCs. The chain carries TRBV7-7 and TRBJ2-7; 10 bases are a match to TRBD1. The CDR3 coding sequence is TGTGCCAGCAGCCCCTGGACAGGGGGATCCTACGAGCAGTACTTC. Translation gives CASSPWTGGSYEQYF. The complete variable domain, with remaining parts taken from reference TRBV7-7 and TRBJ2-7, reads GAGVSQSPRYKVTKRGQDVTLRCDPISSHATLYWYQQALGQGPEFLTYFNYEAQPDKSGLPSDRFSAERPEGSISTLTIQRTEQRDSAMYRCASSPWTGGSYEQYFGPGTRLTVT.